This T cell receptor (beta chain) was identified during a study of blood T cell repertoires in COVID-19. The repertoire was sequenced with immunoSEQ multiplex PCR; TCRdb's copy has only in-frame clones and lacks some. The table records roughly 440,000 clones, about 91% of them present only once. Seattle patients were enrolled during active infection and followed longitudinally. The CDR3 loop spans 15 amino acids. The germline V and J ends were trimmed by 3 bases and 6 bases, with 12 bases remaining between them. CDR1 and CDR2 from the germline V gene are MNHEY and SMNVEV (reference sequence). This receptor was taken from a woman aged 45-65 years with COVID-19, enrolled during active disease. The sequenced material came from peripheral blood. The chain has TRBV27 and TRBJ1-6; possibly TRBD1 for D (6 bases). The CDR3, as DNA: TGTGCCAGCAGTTTCTCCGGACAGACTAATTCACCCCTCCACTTT. Encoded protein: CASSFSGQTNSPLHF.